This is a list of T cell receptor beta chains from one sample in a study of T-cell reconstitution after alpha-beta-depleted transplantation in children. From the PCR reads, TCRdb called clonotypes with MiXCR, one entry per CDR3 protein. This table has about 440,000 distinct CDR3 sequences, approximately 41% appearing once. The sample here was PBMCs, taken before TCRalphabeta/CD19-depleted stem cell transplant. These receptor sequences come from a girl aged 2-10 years with aplastic anemia, due to receive a stem cell transplant. CDR3s leave out the opening cysteine and the closing phenylalanine or tryptophan. Fields, in order: J gene, clone size, V gene, D gene, CDR3 protein. The D gene is left open where the match is weak. The size field is filled for only some rows; it gives once, few, many or a size class.

>TRBJ1-5|.|TRBV6-5|.
ASSPLRGAQPQH
>TRBJ2-1|.|TRBV25-1|.
ASSKQGNEQF
>TRBJ2-7|many|TRBV29-1|.
SVRDSRRAYEQY
>TRBJ2-1|.|TRBV7-2|.
ASVVTGTYNEQF
>TRBJ1-1|.|TRBV20-1|.
SAFYDLNTEAF
>TRBJ2-1|many|TRBV5-1|TRBD2
ASSLAVTSDIDLQF
>TRBJ1-5|.|TRBV7-6|TRBD1
ASRGPLRRGPSARNQPQH
>TRBJ1-4|many|TRBV5-1|.
ASSPGWQTEKLF
>TRBJ2-7|few|TRBV6-1|TRBD1
ASSRTGGTYEQY
>TRBJ1-1|.|TRBV10-3|.
AISAQGQNTEAF
>TRBJ2-1|many|TRBV20-1|.
SARWGYNEQF
>TRBJ2-1|few|TRBV3-1|.
ASSQDGSDYNEQF